This T cell receptor (beta chain) emerged from a study of T cell repertoires in cytomegalovirus infection. Overall study: Evidence of both CMV infection and a matching HLA type came from public TCR beta signatures.

The sample holds a few counts of this clonotype. Its specificity is unknown. TCRdb itself ran the reads through MiXCR, one entry per CDR3 protein. In the table there are some 220,000 distinct CDR3 sequences, around an eighth of which are singletons. Study results and limitations: Public TCR beta family frequency separated CMV-and-HLA carriers, including in an independent cohort. CMV-specific HLA-C-restricted TCR beta clonotypes dominated the ex vivo response.

Trimming took off 1 base at V and 6 bases at J, with 12 bases between the two ends. The CDR3 length is 13 residues. Germline V gene data show CDR1 as SQVTM and CDR2 as ANQGSEA. The gene calls are TRBV29-1 and TRBJ1-2; weak D call: TRBD1 (6 bases). The origin of this receptor is a human donor in good health (CMV status not recorded). Some clones in this sample may be carry-over from other donors' samples. The sample was PBMCs. The CDR3 coding sequence is TGCAGCGTTGAAGGGCAGGGGACGAATGGCTACACCTTC. Translation: CSVEGQGTNGYTF.